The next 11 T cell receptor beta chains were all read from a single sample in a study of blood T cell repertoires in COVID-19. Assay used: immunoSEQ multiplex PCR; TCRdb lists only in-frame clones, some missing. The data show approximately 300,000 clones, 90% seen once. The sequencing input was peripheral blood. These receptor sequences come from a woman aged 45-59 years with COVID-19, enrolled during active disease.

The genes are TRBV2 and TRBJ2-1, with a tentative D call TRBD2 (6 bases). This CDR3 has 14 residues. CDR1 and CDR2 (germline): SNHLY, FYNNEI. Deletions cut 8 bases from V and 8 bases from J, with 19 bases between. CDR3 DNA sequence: TGTGCCAGCCCGGGAGTGGTGAAGCAATATGAGCAGTTCTTC. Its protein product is CASPGVVKQYEQFF.

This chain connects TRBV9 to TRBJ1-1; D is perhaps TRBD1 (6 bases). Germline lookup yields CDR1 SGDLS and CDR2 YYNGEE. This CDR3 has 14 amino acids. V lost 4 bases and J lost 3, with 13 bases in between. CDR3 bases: TGTGCCAGCAGCCCGGACAGCCGTGACACTGAAGCTTTCTTT. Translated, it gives CASSPDSRDTEAFF.

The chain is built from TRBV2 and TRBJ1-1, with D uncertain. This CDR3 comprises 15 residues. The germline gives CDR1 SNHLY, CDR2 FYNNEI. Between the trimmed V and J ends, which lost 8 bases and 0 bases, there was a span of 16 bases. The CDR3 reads CASGSEEHLNTEAFF. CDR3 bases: TGTGCCAGCGGAAGTGAGGAACATCTGAACACTGAAGCTTTCTTT.

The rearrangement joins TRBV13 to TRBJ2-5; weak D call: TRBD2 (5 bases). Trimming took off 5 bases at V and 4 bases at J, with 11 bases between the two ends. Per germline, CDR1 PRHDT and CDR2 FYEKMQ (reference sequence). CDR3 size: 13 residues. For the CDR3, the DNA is TGTGCCAGCAGCCCCAGCCGGGGAGAGACCCAGTACTTC. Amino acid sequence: CASSPSRGETQYF. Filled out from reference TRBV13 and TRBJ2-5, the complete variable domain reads AAGVIQSPRHLIKEKRETATLKCYPIPRHDTVYWYQQGPGQDPQFLISFYEKMQSDKGSIPDRFSAQQFSDYHSELNMSSLELGDSALYFCASSPSRGETQYFGPGTRLLVL.

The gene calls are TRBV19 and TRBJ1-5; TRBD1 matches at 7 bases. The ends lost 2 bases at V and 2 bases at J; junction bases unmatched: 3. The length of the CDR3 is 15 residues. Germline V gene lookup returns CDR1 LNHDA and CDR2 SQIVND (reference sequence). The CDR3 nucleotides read TGTGCCAGTAGTATACAGGGGGGTGGCAATCAGCCCCAGCATTTT. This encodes CASSIQGGGNQPQHF.

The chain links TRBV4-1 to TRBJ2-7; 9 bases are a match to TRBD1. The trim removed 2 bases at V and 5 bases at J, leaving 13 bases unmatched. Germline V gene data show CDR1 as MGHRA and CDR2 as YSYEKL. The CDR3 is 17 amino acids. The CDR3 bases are TGCGCCAGCAGCCAATTCAATTGGGAGACAGGGGGGAACGAGCAGTACTTC. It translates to CASSQFNWETGGNEQYF.

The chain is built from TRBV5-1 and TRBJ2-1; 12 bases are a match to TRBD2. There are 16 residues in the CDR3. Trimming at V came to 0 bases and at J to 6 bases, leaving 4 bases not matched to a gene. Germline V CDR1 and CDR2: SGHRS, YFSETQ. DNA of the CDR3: TGCGCCAGCAGCTTGGCTAGCGGGAGGGCCCTCAATGAGCAGTTCTTC. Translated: CASSLASGRALNEQFF. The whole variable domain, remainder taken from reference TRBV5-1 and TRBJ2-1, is KAGVTQTPRYLIKTRGQQVTLSCSPISGHRSVSWYQQTPGQGLQFLFEYFSETQRNKGNFPGRFSGRQFSNSRSEMNVSTLELGDSALYLCASSLASGRALNEQFFGPGTRLTVL.

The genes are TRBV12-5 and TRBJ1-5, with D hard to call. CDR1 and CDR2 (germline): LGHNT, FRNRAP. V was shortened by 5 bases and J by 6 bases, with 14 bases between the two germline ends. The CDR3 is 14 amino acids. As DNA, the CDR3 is TGTGCTAGTGGTGTGCACCCGGGTGGTCAGCCCCAGCATTTT. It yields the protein CASGVHPGGQPQHF.

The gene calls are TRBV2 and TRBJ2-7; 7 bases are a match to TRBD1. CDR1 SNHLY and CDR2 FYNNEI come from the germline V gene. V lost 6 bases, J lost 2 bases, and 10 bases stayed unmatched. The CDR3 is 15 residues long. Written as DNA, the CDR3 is TGTGCCAGCAGCCAACAGGGGCCGGGGCCCTACGAGCAGTACTTC. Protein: CASSQQGPGPYEQYF.

For the CDR3, the DNA is TGCAGCGTTGTAGGGGACAGGGAGGGGTATGGCTACACCTTC. Its protein is CSVVGDREGYGYTF. This sequence joins TRBV29-1 and TRBJ1-2; 9 positions match TRBD1. The germline CDR1 and CDR2 sequences are SQVTM and ANQGSEA. Losses at the gene ends were 4 bases for V and 5 bases for J; bases not matched to a gene: 8. The CDR3 totals 14 residues.

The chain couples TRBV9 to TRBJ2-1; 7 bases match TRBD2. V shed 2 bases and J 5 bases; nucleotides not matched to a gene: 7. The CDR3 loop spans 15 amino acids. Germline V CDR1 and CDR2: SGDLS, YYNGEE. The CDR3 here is CASSVYRGRNNEQFF. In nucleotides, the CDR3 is TGTGCCAGCAGCGTGTATCGCGGGAGAAACAATGAGCAGTTCTTC.